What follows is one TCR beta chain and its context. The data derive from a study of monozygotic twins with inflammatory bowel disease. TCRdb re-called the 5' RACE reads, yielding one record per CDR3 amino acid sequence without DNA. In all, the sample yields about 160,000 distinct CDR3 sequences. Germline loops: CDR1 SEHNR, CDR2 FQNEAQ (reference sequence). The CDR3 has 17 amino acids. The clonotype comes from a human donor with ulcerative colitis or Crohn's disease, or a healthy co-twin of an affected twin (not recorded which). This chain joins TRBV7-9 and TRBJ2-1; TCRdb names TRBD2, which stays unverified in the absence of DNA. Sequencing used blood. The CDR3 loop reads CASSRTSGTSSYNEQFF.